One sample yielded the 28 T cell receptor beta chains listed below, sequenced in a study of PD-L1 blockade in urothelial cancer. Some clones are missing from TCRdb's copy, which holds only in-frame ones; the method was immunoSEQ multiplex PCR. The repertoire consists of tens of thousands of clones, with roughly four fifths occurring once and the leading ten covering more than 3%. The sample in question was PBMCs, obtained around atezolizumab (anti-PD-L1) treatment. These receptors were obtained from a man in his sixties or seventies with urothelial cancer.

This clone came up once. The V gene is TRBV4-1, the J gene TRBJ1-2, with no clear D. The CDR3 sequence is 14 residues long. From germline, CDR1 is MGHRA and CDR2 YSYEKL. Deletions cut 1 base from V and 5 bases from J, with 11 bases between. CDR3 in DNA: TGCGCCAGCAGCCAAGGAGGAGGGCGTTATGGCTACACCTTC. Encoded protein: CASSQGGGRYGYTF.

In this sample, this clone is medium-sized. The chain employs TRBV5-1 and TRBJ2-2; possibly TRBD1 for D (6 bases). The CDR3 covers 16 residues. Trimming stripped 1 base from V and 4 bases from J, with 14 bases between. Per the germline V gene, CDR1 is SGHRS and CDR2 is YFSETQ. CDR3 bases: TGCGCCAGCAGCTTGTCAACGGGACAAGGCACCGGGGAGCTGTTTTTT. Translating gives CASSLSTGQGTGELFF.

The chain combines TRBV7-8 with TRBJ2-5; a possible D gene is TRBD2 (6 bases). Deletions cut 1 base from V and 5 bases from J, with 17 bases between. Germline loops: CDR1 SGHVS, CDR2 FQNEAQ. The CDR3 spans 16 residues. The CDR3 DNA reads TGTGCCAGCAGCTTAGGGAGGGGCGGGAAAATTGAGACCCAGTACTTC. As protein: CASSLGRGGKIETQYF.

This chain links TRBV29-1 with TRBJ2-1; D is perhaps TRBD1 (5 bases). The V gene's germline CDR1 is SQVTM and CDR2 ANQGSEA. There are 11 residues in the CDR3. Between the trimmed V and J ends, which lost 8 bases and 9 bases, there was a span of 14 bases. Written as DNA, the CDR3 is TGCAGCCTTGGCAGGGCGCCTGAGCAGTTCTTC. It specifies CSLGRAPEQFF.

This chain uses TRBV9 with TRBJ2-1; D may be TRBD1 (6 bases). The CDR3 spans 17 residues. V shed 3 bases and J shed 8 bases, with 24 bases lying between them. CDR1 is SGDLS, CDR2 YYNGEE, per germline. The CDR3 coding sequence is TGTGCCAGCAGCGGAGGGGGTTTTGGGGGATTCGTGGATGAGCAGTTCTTC. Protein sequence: CASSGGGFGGFVDEQFF.

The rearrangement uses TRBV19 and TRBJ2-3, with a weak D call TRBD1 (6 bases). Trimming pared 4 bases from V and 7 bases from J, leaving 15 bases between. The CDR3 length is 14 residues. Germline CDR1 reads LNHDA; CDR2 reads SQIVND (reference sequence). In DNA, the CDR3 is TGTGCCAGTAGTAACTCGGACAGACCCCATACGCAGTATTTT. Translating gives CASSNSDRPHTQYF. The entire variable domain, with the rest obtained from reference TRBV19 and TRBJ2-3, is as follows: DGGITQSPKYLFRKEGQNVTLSCEQNLNHDAMYWYRQDPGQGLRLIYYSQIVNDFQKGDIAEGYSVSREKKESFPLTVTSAQKNPTAFYLCASSNSDRPHTQYFGPGTRLTVL.

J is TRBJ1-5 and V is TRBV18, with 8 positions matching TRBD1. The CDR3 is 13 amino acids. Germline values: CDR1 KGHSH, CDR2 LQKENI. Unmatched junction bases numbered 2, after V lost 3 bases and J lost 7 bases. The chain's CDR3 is CASSPDRGQPQHF. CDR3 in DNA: TGTGCCAGCTCACCCGACAGGGGCCAGCCCCAGCATTTT.

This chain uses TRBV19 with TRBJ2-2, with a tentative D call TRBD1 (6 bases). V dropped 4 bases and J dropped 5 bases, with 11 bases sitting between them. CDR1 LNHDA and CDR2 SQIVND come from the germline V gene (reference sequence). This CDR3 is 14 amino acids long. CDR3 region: CASSNTGTTGELFF. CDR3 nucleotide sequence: TGTGCCAGTAGTAATACAGGGACGACCGGGGAGCTGTTTTTT.

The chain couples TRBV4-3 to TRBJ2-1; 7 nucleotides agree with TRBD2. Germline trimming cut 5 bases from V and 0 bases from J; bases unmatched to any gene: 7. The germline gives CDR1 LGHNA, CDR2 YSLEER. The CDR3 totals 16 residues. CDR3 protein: CASSYGLVGSYNEQFF. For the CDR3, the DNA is TGCGCCAGCAGCTACGGACTAGTGGGCTCCTACAATGAGCAGTTCTTC.

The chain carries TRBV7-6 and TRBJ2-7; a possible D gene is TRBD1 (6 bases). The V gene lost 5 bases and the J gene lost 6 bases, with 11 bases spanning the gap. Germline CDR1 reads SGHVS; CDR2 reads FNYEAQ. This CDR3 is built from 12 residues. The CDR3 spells CASSVQGGEQYF. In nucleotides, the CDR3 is TGTGCCAGCAGCGTACAGGGTGGCGAGCAGTACTTC.

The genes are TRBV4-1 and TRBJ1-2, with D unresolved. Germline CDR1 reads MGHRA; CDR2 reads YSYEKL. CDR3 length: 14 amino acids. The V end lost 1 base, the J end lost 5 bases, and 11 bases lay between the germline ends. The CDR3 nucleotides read TGCGCCAGCAGCCAAGGGGCAGGAGGTTATGGCTACACCTTC. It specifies CASSQGAGGYGYTF.

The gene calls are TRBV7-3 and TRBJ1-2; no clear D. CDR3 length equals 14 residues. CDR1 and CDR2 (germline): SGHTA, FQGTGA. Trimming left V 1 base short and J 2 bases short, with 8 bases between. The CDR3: CASSLIGGNYGYTF. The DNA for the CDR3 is TGTGCCAGCAGCTTAATCGGAGGGAACTATGGCTACACCTTC.

In nucleotides, the CDR3 is TGCGCCAGCAGCTTGGGGCCAGGTGTTAATGAGCAGTTCTTC. Its protein is CASSLGPGVNEQFF. The chain carries TRBV5-1 and TRBJ2-1; no clear D. The CDR3 length is 14 residues. Germline assignment: CDR1 SGHRS and CDR2 YFSETQ. V was shortened by 0 bases and J by 7 bases, with 11 bases between the two germline ends.

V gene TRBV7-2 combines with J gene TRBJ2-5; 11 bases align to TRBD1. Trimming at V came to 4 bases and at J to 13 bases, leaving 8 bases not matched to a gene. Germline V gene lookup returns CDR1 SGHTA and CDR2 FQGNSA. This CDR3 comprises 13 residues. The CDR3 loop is CASSSDRGPPWYF. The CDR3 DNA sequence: TGTGCCAGCAGCTCGGACAGGGGGCCGCCCTGGTACTTC.

The CDR3, as DNA: TGCAGCGTCGTCTCTCGGACAGGGTCCTCTGAAGCTTTCTTT. This encodes CSVVSRTGSSEAFF. V and J are TRBV29-1 and TRBJ1-1; TRBD1 matches at 8 bases. This CDR3 spans 14 amino acids. Trimming took 6 bases from V and 6 from J; bases not matched to a gene: 12. Germline V CDR1 and CDR2: SQVTM, ANQGSEA.

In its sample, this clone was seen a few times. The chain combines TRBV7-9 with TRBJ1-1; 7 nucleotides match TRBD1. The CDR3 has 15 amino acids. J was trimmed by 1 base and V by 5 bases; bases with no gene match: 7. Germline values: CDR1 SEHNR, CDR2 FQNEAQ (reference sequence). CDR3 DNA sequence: TGTGCCAGCAGCCTGCCGGGACAGCCGAACACTGAAGCTTTCTTT. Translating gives CASSLPGQPNTEAFF.

The CDR3 region has the DNA TGTGCCAGCAGCCCCCGGACTAGCGGGATGTTAAACAATGAGCAGTTCTTC. Translation gives CASSPRTSGMLNNEQFF. The chain is built from TRBV7-2 and TRBJ2-1; 12 bases match TRBD2. From germline, CDR1 is SGHTA and CDR2 FQGNSA. This CDR3 spans 17 amino acids. The V and J ends lost 5 bases and 5 bases, in that order; junction bases with no gene match: 10.

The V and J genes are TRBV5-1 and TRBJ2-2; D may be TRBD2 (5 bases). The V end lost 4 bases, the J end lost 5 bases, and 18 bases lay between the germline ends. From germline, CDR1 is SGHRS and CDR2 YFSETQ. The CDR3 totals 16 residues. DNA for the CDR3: TGCGCCAGCAGCGCCTCCGGCTCTTCGGGGACCGGGGAGCTGTTTTTT. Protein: CASSASGSSGTGELFF. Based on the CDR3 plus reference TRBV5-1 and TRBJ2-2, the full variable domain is KAGVTQTPRYLIKTRGQQVTLSCSPISGHRSVSWYQQTPGQGLQFLFEYFSETQRNKGNFPGRFSGRQFSNSRSEMNVSTLELGDSALYLCASSASGSSGTGELFFGEGSRLTVL.

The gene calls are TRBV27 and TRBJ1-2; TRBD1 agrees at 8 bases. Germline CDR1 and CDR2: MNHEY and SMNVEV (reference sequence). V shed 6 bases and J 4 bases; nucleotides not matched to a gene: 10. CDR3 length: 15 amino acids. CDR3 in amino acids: CASRSGSGGIYGYTF. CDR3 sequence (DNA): TGTGCCAGCAGGTCCGGGTCAGGGGGCATCTATGGCTACACCTTC.

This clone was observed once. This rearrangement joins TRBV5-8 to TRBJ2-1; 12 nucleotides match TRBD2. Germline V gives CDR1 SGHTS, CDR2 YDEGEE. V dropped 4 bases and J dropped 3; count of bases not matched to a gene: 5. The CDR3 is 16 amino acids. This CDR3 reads CASSPTSGGFYNEQFF. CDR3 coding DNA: TGTGCCAGCAGCCCGACTAGCGGGGGATTCTACAATGAGCAGTTCTTC.

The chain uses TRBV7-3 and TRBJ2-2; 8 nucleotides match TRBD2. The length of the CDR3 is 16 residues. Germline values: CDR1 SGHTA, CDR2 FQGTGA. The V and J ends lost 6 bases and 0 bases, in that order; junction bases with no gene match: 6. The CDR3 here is CASSKTGGANTGELFF. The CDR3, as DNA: TGTGCCAGCAGTAAAACCGGGGGGGCGAACACCGGGGAGCTGTTTTTT.

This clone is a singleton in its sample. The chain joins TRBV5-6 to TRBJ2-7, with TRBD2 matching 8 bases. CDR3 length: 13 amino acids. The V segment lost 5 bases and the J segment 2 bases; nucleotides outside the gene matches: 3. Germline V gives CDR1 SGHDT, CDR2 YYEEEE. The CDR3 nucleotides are TGTGCCAGCAGTATTAGCGGGACCTACGAGCAGTACTTC. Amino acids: CASSISGTYEQYF.

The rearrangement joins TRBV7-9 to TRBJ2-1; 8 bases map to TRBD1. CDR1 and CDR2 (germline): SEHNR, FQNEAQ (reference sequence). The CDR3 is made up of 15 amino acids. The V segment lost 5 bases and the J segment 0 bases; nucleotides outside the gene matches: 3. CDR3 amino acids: CASSRQGSSYNEQFF. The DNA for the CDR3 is TGTGCCAGCAGCCGACAGGGGAGCTCCTACAATGAGCAGTTCTTC.

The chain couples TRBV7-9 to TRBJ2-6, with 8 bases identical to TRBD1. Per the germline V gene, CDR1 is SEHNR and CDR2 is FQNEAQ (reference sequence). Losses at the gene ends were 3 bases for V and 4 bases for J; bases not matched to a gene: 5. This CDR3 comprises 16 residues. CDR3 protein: CASSLGDRSGANVLTF. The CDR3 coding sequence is TGTGCCAGCAGCTTGGGGGACAGGTCCGGGGCCAACGTCCTGACTTTC.

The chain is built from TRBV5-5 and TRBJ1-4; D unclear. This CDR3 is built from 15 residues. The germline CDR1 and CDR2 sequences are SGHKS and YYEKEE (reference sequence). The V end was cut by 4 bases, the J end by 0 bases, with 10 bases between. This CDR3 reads CASSLKTTTNEKLFF. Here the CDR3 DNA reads TGTGCCAGCAGCCTGAAGACAACAACTAATGAAAAACTGTTTTTT.

CDR3 nucleotides: TGTGCCAGCACCCGCCGGGAAGATACGCAGTATTTT. Its protein is CASTRREDTQYF. V is TRBV2 and J is TRBJ2-3, with D possibly being TRBD2 (5 bases). Germline assignment: CDR1 SNHLY and CDR2 FYNNEI. The CDR3 covers 12 residues. The ends were cut back, 7 bases at V and 5 bases at J, with 10 bases in the middle.

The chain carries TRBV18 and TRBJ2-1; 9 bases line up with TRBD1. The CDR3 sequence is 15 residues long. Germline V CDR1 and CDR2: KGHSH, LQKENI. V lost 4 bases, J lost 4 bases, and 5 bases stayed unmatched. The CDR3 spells CASSLTGGSYNEQFF. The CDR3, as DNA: TGTGCCAGCTCACTTACAGGGGGCTCTTACAATGAGCAGTTCTTC.

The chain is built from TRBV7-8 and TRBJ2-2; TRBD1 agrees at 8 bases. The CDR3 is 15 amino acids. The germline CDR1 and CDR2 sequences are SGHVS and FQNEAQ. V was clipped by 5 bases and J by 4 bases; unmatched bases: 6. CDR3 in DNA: TGTGCCAGCAGCAGGACAGGGCGGGGCACCGGGGAGCTGTTTTTT. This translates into CASSRTGRGTGELFF.